The following is a T cell receptor (beta chain) sequence with its context. The source of the sample is a study of blood T cell repertoires in COVID-19. Only in-frame clones appear in the TCRdb table, and some are missing; sequencing was by immunoSEQ multiplex PCR. This sample yields approximately 100,000 clones, of which approximately 85% are seen a single time; around 12% belongs to the top ten. V gave up 7 bases and J gave up 4 bases; unmatched junction bases: 2. Per the germline V gene, CDR1 is LNHDA and CDR2 is SQIVND (reference sequence). The CDR3 consists of 14 residues. The chain has TRBV19 and TRBJ2-1, with 12 bases that match TRBD2. Sequenced material: peripheral blood. The source of this sequence is a human donor in a cohort sampled during active COVID-19. This chain's CDR3 is CASTTSGRYNEQFF. DNA of the CDR3: TGTGCCAGTACCACTAGCGGGAGGTACAATGAGCAGTTCTTC.